This T cell receptor (beta chain) originates from a study of blood T cell repertoires in COVID-19. Turning to the study itself: PBMCs, B-cell-depleted T cells, or T cells provided the cDNA or gDNA that made up the material.

Authors' processing steps: The authors estimated nucleated cell counts from reference gene primer amplification. Assay used: immunoSEQ multiplex PCR; TCRdb lists only in-frame clones, some missing. Clone size and the V and J calls come from that table; the DNA yielded D and trimming. The sample has 150,000 to 200,000 clones, 65% to 85% seen once. The V gene's germline CDR1 is SGHTA and CDR2 FQGNSA. There are 17 residues in the CDR3. With V trimmed by 7 bases and J by 10 bases, 23 bases remained unmatched. The rearrangement joins TRBV7-2 to TRBJ1-1, with 8 bases that match TRBD1. This clonotype originated in a woman aged 55-69 years who had recovered from COVID-19. The sample comprised PBMCs or T cells enriched from blood (not recorded which). The CDR3 loop reads CASTENSPGQVGSRAFF. DNA of the CDR3: TGTGCCAGCACCGAAAATTCCCCGGGACAGGTCGGGTCTCGAGCTTTCTTT.